This T cell receptor (beta chain) was sequenced in a study of PD-L1 blockade in urothelial cancer. About the study: Men with urothelial cancer arising in the bladder made up about 90% of the roughly 29 patients. Patients had been given 0 to 3 earlier chemotherapy regimens. Blood underwent analysis 3 weeks (second dose) and 6 weeks after treatment began.

Time point in this sample: peripheral blood 6 weeks after treatment start. The CDR3 runs 15 residues. The germline V gene has CDR1 SGDLS and CDR2 YYNGEE. The V segment lost 4 bases and the J segment 0 bases; nucleotides outside the gene matches: 3. Assay: immunoSEQ multiplex PCR; the TCRdb copy retains only in-frame clones and omits some. The table includes 60,000 to 80,000 clones, 88% detected once. The sample was PBMCs, taken around atezolizumab (anti-PD-L1) treatment. The rearrangement uses TRBV9 and TRBJ1-3; 8 bases agree with TRBD1. The receptor was isolated from a man aged 55 to 70 with urothelial cancer. CDR3 sequence: CASSSDRASGNTIYF. The DNA for the CDR3 is TGTGCCAGCAGCTCGGACAGGGCCTCTGGAAACACCATATATTTT.